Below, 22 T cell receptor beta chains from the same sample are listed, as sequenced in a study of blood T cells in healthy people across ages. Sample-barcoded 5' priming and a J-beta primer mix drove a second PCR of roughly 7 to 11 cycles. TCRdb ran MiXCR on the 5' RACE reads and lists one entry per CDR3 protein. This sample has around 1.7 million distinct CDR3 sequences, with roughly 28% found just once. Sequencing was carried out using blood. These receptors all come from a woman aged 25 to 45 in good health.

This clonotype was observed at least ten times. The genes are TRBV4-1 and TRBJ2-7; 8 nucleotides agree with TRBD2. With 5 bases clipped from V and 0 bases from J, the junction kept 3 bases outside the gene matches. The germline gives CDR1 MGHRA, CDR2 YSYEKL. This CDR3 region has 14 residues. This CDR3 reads CASSTSGTSYEQYF. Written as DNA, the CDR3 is TGCGCCAGCAGCACTAGCGGAACCTCCTACGAGCAGTACTTC.

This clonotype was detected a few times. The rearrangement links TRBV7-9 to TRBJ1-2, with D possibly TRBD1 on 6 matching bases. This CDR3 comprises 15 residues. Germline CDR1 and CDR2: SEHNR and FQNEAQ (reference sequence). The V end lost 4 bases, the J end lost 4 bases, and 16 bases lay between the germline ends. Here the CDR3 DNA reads TGTGCCAGCAGCTCCCCGGGACAAACCTTCTATGGCTACACCTTC. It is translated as CASSSPGQTFYGYTF. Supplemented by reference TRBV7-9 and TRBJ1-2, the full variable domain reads DTGVSQNPRHKITKRGQNVTFRCDPISEHNRLYWYRQTLGQGPEFLTYFQNEAQLEKSRLLSDRFSAERPKGSFSTLEIQRTEQGDSAMYLCASSSPGQTFYGYTFGSGTRLTVV.

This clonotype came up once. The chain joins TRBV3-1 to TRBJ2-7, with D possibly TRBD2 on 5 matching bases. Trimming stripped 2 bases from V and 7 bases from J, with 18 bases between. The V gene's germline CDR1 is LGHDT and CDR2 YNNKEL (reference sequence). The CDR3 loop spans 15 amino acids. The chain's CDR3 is CASSQKGLWRNEQYF. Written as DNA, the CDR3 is TGTGCCAGCAGCCAAAAAGGGCTTTGGAGGAATGAGCAGTACTTC.

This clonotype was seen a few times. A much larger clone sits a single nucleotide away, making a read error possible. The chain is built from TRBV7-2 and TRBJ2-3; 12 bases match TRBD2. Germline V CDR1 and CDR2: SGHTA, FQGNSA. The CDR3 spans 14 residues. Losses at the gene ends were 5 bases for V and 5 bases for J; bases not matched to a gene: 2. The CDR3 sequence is CASSAGLAGDTQYF. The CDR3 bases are TGTGCCAGCAGCGCGGGACTAGCGGGAGATACGCAGTATTTT.

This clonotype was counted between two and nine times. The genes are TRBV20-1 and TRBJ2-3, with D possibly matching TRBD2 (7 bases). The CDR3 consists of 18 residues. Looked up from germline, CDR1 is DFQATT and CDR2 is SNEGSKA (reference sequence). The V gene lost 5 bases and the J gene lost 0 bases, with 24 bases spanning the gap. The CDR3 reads CSAGGGGSIDGSTDTQYF. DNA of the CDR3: TGCAGTGCTGGGGGGGGCGGGAGTATTGATGGAAGCACAGATACGCAGTATTTT.

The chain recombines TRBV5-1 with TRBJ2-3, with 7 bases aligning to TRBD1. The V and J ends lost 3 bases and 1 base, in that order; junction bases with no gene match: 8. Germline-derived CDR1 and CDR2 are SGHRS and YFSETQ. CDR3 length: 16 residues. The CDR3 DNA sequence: TGCGCCAGCAGCTCCAGGTTAGGACAGGGCACAGATACGCAGTATTTT. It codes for CASSSRLGQGTDTQYF.

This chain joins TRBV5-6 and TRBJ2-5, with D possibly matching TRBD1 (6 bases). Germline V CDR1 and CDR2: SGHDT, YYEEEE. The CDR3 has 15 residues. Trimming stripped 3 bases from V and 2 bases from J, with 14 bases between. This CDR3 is CASSSRTASQETQYF. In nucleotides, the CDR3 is TGTGCCAGCAGCTCGCGGACAGCCTCTCAAGAGACCCAGTACTTC.

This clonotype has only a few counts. For the CDR3, the DNA is TGTGCCAGCAGCTTAGCCCCTGGCATAAGGGAGACCCAGTACTTC. It translates to CASSLAPGIRETQYF. The chain employs TRBV11-1 and TRBJ2-5; no clear D. Germline-derived CDR1 and CDR2 are SGHAT and FQDESV (reference sequence). The V end was cut by 0 bases, the J end by 5 bases, with 13 bases between. The CDR3 spans 15 residues.

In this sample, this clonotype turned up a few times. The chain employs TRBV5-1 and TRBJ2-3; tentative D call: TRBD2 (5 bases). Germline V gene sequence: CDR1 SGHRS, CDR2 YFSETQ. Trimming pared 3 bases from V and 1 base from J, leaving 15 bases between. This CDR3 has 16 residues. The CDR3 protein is CASSSPTGSGTDTQYF. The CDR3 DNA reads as TGCGCCAGCAGCTCCCCCACGGGTAGCGGCACAGATACGCAGTATTTT.

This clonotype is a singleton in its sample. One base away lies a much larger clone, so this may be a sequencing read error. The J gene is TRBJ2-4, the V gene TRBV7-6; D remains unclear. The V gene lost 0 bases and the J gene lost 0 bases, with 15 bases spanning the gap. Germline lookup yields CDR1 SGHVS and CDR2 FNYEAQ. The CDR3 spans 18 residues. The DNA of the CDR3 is TGTGCCAGCAGCTTAGCCCCCAGGAGCTCTCCAGCCAAAAACATTCAGTACTTC. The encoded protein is CASSLAPRSSPAKNIQYF.

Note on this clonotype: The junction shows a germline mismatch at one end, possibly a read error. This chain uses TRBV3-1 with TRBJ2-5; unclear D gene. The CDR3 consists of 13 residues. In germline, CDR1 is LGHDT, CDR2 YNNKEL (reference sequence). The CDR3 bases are TGTGTCAGCAGCCAAGGCAGTCAAGAGACCCAGTACTTC. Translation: CVSSQGSQETQYF.

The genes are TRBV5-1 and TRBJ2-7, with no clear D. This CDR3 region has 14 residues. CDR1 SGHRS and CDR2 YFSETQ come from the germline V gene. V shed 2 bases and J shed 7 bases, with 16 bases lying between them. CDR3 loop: CASSLPGSYNEQYF. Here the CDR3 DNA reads TGCGCCAGCAGCTTACCAGGCTCCTACAATGAGCAGTACTTC.

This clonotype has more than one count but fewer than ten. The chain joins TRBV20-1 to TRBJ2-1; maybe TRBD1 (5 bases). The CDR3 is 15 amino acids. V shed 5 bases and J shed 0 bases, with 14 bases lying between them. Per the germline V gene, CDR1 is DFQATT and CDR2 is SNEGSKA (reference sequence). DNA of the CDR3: TGCAGTGCTCTGAATATAGGGGCCTCCTACAATGAGCAGTTCTTC. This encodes CSALNIGASYNEQFF.

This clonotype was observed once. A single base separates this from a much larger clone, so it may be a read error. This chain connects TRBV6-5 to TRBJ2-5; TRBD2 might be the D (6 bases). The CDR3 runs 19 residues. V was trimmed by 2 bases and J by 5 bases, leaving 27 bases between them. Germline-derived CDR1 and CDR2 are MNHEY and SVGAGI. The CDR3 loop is CASSYGGKGQVSARETQYF. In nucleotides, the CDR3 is TGTGCCAGCAGTTACGGGGGGAAGGGGCAAGTGAGTGCAAGGGAGACCCAGTACTTC.

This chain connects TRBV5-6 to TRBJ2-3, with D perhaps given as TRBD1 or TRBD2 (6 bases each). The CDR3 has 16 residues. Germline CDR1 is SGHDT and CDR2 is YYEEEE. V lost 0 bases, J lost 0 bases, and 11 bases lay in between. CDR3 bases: TGTGCCAGCAGCTTGGTTAGGGGGGTTAGCACAGATACGCAGTATTTT. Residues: CASSLVRGVSTDTQYF.

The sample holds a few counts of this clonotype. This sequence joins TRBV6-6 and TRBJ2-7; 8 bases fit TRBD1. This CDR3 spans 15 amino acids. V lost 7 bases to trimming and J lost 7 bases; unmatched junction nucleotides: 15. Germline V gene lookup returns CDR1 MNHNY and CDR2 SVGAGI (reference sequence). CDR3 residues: CASTKRQGAGDEQYF. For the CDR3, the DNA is TGTGCCAGCACCAAAAGGCAGGGGGCGGGCGATGAGCAGTACTTC.

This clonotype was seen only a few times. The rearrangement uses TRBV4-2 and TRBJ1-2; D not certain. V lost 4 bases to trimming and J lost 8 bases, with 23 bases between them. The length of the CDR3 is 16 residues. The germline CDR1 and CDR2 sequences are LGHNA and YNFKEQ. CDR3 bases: TGTGCCAGCAGCCCAGCCCCCACCCAAGGGTTGGAAGGCTACACCTTC. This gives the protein CASSPAPTQGLEGYTF.

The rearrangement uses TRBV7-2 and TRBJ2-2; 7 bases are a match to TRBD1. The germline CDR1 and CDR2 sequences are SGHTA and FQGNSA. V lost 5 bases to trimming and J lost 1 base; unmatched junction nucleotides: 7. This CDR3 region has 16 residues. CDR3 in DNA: TGTGCCAGCAGCCCCAGACAGGGTGTGAACACCGGGGAGCTGTTTTTT. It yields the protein CASSPRQGVNTGELFF.

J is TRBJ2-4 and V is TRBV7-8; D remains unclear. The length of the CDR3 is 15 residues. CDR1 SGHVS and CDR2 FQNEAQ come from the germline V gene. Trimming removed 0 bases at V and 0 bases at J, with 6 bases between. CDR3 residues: CASSLAPKAKNIQYF. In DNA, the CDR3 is TGTGCCAGCAGCTTAGCGCCAAAAGCCAAAAACATTCAGTACTTC.

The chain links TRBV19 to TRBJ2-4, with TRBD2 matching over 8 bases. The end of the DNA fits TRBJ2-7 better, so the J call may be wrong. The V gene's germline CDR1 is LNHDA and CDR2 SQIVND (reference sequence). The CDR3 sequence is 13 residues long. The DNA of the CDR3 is TGTGCCAGTAGTGTTGGACTAGCCCGCGAGCAGTACTTC. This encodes CASSVGLAREQYF.

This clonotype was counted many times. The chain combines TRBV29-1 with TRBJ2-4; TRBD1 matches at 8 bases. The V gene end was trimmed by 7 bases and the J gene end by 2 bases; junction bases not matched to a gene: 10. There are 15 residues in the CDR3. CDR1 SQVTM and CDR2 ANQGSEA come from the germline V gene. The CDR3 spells CSAQGAVWTKNIQYF. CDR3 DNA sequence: TGCAGCGCCCAGGGGGCGGTCTGGACCAAAAACATTCAGTACTTC. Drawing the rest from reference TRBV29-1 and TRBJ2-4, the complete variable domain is SAVISQKPSRDICQRGTSLTIQCQVDSQVTMMFWYRQQPGQSLTLIATANQGSEATYESGFVIDKFPISRPNLTFSTLTVSNMSPEDSSIYLCSAQGAVWTKNIQYFGAGTRLSVL.

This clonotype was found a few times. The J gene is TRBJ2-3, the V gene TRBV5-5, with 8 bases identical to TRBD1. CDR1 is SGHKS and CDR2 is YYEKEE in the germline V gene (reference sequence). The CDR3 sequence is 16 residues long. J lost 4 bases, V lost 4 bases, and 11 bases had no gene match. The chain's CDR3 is CASSPDGQGRSDTQYF. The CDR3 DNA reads TGTGCCAGCAGCCCAGACGGACAGGGTAGATCAGATACGCAGTATTTT. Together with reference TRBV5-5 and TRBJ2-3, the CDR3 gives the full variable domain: DAGVTQSPTHLIKTRGQQVTLRCSPISGHKSVSWYQQVLGQGPQFIFQYYEKEERGRGNFPDRFSARQFPNYSSELNVNALLLGDSALYLCASSPDGQGRSDTQYFGPGTRLTVL.